The rows below give T cell receptor beta chains drawn from one sample of a study of T-cell memory formation after mild COVID-19. TCRdb reprocessed the 5' RACE reads with MiXCR, giving one entry per CDR3 protein. The sample records under 40,000 distinct CDR3 sequences, about 6.7% being singletons. The specimen was PBMCs or a T cell subset sorted from them (not recorded which). These receptors were taken from an adult who had mild COVID-19 (a few samples of this study predate the infection). Cell type and time point are not known. The CDR3 runs from the conserved cysteine through the conserved F or W. D genes are given only for firm matches. Clone size is stated in some rows and not others, as once, few, many or a class when expanded.

>TRBV9|.|TRBJ1-1|.
TGTGCCAGCAGCCTCGGGACATCGGGGAACACTGAAGCTTTCTTT
CASSLGTSGNTEAFF
>TRBV5-1|few|TRBJ2-3|.
TGCGCCAGCAGCTTGGAGGGGGTACGCACAGATACGCAGTATTTT
CASSLEGVRTDTQYF
>TRBV29-1|many|TRBJ1-5|.
TGCAGCGTTCGCACAGGGACGGGGCAGCCCCAGCATTTT
CSVRTGTGQPQHF
>TRBV20-1|.|TRBJ1-5|.
TGCAGTGCTAGAGACGGGAGCAATCAGCCCCAGCATTTT
CSARDGSNQPQHF
>TRBV7-9|.|TRBJ1-4|.
TGTGCCAGCAGCTTTTCGAGTGGGGATGAAAAACTGTTTTTT
CASSFSSGDEKLFF
>TRBV2|many|TRBJ2-2|TRBD1
TGTGCCAGCAGACAGGGGTCCGGGGAGCTGTTTTTT
CASRQGSGELFF
>TRBV5-1|many|TRBJ2-2|TRBD2
TGCGCCAGCAGCCCGGGACTAGCGGGGGGCCTCACTAGTGAGCTGTTTTTT
CASSPGLAGGLTSELFF
>TRBV4-1|many|TRBJ2-1|TRBD1
TGCGCCAGCAGCCAAGATGGGACAGGGCGGTATGAGCAGTTCTTC
CASSQDGTGRYEQFF
>TRBV6-6|many|TRBJ1-3|.
TGTGCCAGCAGGAGGGGAGACAGTGGAAACACCATATATTTT
CASRRGDSGNTIYF
>TRBV10-3|.|TRBJ2-1|TRBD1
TGTGCCAGCCGACCGGGACAGGGGGCTGCCAATGAGCAGTTCTTC
CASRPGQGAANEQFF
>TRBV4-1|many|TRBJ1-6|.
TGCGCCAGCAGCCAAGATCGGACACCTCTCCACTTT
CASSQDRTPLHF
>TRBV12-3/TRBV12-4|.|TRBJ2-6|TRBD2
TGTGCCAGCAGTTTACAGCGGGGGAGCGCTGGGGCCAACGTCCTGACTTTC
CASSLQRGSAGANVLTF
>TRBV3-1|few|TRBJ2-7|.
TGTGCCAGCAGCCAAGATAGGCTCCGACGACACTATGAGCAGTACTTC
CASSQDRLRRHYEQYF
>TRBV19|few|TRBJ1-5|TRBD1
TGTGCCAGTAGTATTGGACAGGGCACAAATCAGCCCCAGCATTTT
CASSIGQGTNQPQHF
>TRBV6-5|.|TRBJ2-3|.
TGTGCCAGCAGTCAAATTACCGTGGATTTCACAGATACGCAGTATTTT
CASSQITVDFTDTQYF
>TRBV18|many|TRBJ2-1|.
TGTGCCAGCACCGGTTACAATGAGCAGTTCTTC
CASTGYNEQFF
>TRBV12-3/TRBV12-4|.|TRBJ1-1|.
TGTGCCAGCAGTCACCCTCTGGGCCCTGAAGCTTTCTTT
CASSHPLGPEAFF
>TRBV19|few|TRBJ2-1|TRBD2
TGTGCCAGTAGTATAGGAAGGGCTAGCGGCTACAATGAGCAGTTCTTC
CASSIGRASGYNEQFF
>TRBV6-2/TRBV6-3|many|TRBJ2-7|.
TGTGCCAGCAGTCAGCGACAGTTTTACGAGCAGTACTTC
CASSQRQFYEQYF
>TRBV5-1|many|TRBJ2-5|.
TGCGCCAGCAGCTTGGGGCAGCTCCAAGAGACCCAGTACTTC
CASSLGQLQETQYF
>TRBV7-2|many|TRBJ2-5|TRBD2
TGTGCCAGCAGCTTTAGCGGGAGAAGACCTCAAGAGACCCAGTACTTC
CASSFSGRRPQETQYF
>TRBV3-1|many|TRBJ2-3|.
TGTGCCAGCAGCCAAGCTGGGGATACGCAGTATTTT
CASSQAGDTQYF
>TRBV5-1|many|TRBJ2-3|.
TGCGCCAGCAGTCAGCGCGATACGCAGTATTTT
CASSQRDTQYF
>TRBV29-1|few|TRBJ1-1|.
TGCAGCGTTGGTCATGGACACGAAGCTTTCTTT
CSVGHGHEAFF
>TRBV2|few|TRBJ1-1|.
TGTGCCAGCAGTAGTCAAGGAGGGAACACTGAAGCTTTCTTT
CASSSQGGNTEAFF
>TRBV7-2|many|TRBJ2-7|TRBD1
TGTGCCAGCAGCCCACAGGGGGCGGATCCGTCCGAGCAGTACTTC
CASSPQGADPSEQYF
>TRBV3-1|.|TRBJ2-1|TRBD2
TGTGCCAGCAGCCCTACTCTAGCGGGGGGATTAAATGAGCAGTTCTTC
CASSPTLAGGLNEQFF
>TRBV7-3|.|TRBJ1-1|.
TGTGCCAGCAGCTTCATGGGGGAAGGACACGATGAAGCTTTCTTT
CASSFMGEGHDEAFF
>TRBV12-3/TRBV12-4|many|TRBJ1-4|.
TGTGCCAGCAGTTTCCTCTACGGCAGGGGCGGAGAAAAACTGTTTTTT
CASSFLYGRGGEKLFF
>TRBV5-6|many|TRBJ2-7|.
TGTGCCAGCAGCCTGGGACACCAGGGCGAGCAGTACTTC
CASSLGHQGEQYF
>TRBV6-6|few|TRBJ2-7|TRBD1
TGTGCCAGCAGCCAGGGGACAGGCTGGGAGCAGTACTTC
CASSQGTGWEQYF
>TRBV2|few|TRBJ1-1|.
TGTGCCAGCAGTGCGGCGGGGGGATGGGGCACTGAAGCTTTCTTT
CASSAAGGWGTEAFF